What follows are 6 T cell receptor beta chains derived from one specimen sequenced in a study of CD8+CD57+ T cells in acquired aplastic anemia. Profiles of TCR beta VDJ and CDR3 were generated from a genomic DNA template. One entry per CDR3 protein results from TCRdb running MiXCR on the reads. The sample carries just over 450,000 distinct CDR3 sequences, around 33% recorded once. Patients who underwent sequencing had shown CD8+CD57+ cell expansion by flow cytometry. The sample consisted of sorted CD4+, CD8+, or CD8+CD57+ T cells (not recorded which) from PBMCs. The receptors shown here come from a human donor with aplastic anemia.

The table lists this clonotype with many counts. The rearrangement uses TRBV25-1 and TRBJ2-4; D is possibly TRBD2 (5 bases). The V end lost 3 bases, the J end lost 9 bases, and 15 bases lay between the germline ends. The CDR3 extends over 14 amino acids. Per the germline V gene, CDR1 is MGHDK and CDR2 is SYGVNS. DNA for the CDR3: TGTGCCAGCAGTGAGATAGGGTATGCGGGCATTCAGTACTTC. Amino acid sequence: CASSEIGYAGIQYF. Combining the CDR3 with reference TRBV25-1 and TRBJ2-4 gives the whole variable domain EADIYQTPRYLVIGTGKKITLECSQTMGHDKMYWYQQDPGMELHLIHYSYGVNSTEKGDLSSESTVSRIRTEHFPLTLESARPSHTSQYLCASSEIGYAGIQYFGAGTRLSVL.

This clonotype was seen many times. The rearrangement links TRBV29-1 to TRBJ1-1; D is undetermined. The germline V and J ends were trimmed by 5 bases and 10 bases, with 23 bases remaining between them. Germline loops: CDR1 SQVTM, CDR2 ANQGSEA. CDR3 length equals 14 residues. The CDR3 loop is CSVTLRTAARPAFF. CDR3 in DNA: TGCAGCGTTACCCTCCGGACTGCTGCCCGGCCAGCTTTCTTT. Together with reference TRBV29-1 and TRBJ1-1, the CDR3 gives the full variable domain: SAVISQKPSRDICQRGTSLTIQCQVDSQVTMMFWYRQQPGQSLTLIATANQGSEATYESGFVIDKFPISRPNLTFSTLTVSNMSPEDSSIYLCSVTLRTAARPAFFGQGTRLTVV.

This chain connects TRBV10-3 to TRBJ1-2, with 9 nucleotides matching TRBD1. With V trimmed by 5 bases and J by 8 bases, 18 bases remained unmatched. The germline V gene has CDR1 ENHRY and CDR2 SYGVKD. The CDR3 length is 17 residues. Written as DNA, the CDR3 is TGTGCCATCAGTTTGGAGGGGACAGGGATATCGGCGAGGGGCTACACCTTC. Its translation: CAISLEGTGISARGYTF.

The chain links TRBV20-1 to TRBJ1-4, with TRBD1 matching 9 bases. This CDR3 has 15 amino acids. Trimming removed 5 bases from V and 4 bases from J; junction bases left unmatched: 8. CDR1 is DFQATT, CDR2 SNEGSKA, per germline (reference sequence). This chain's CDR3 is CSARDGTGSNEKLFF. For the CDR3, the DNA is TGCAGTGCTCGTGATGGGACAGGGAGTAATGAAAAACTGTTTTTT.

This clonotype was seen only a few times. V and J are TRBV10-3 and TRBJ2-1, with 10 bases identical to TRBD2. With 3 bases clipped from V and 8 bases from J, the junction kept 7 bases outside the gene matches. This CDR3 comprises 15 residues. Germline V gene data show CDR1 as ENHRY and CDR2 as SYGVKD. This CDR3 reads CAISDSSGRGDEQFF. The CDR3 bases are TGTGCCATCAGTGATTCTAGCGGGAGAGGCGATGAGCAGTTCTTC.

V usage is TRBV25-1 and J usage is TRBJ1-1, with a tentative D call TRBD1 (5 bases). Germline lookup yields CDR1 MGHDK and CDR2 SYGVNS. V was clipped by 2 bases and J by 8 bases, with 9 bases between them. This CDR3 contains 12 residues. The CDR3 loop is CASSEQGREAFF. DNA of the CDR3: TGTGCCAGCAGTGAACAGGGCAGGGAAGCTTTCTTT.